These 21 T cell receptor beta chains were all obtained from the same sample, sequenced in a study of prognosis after radiotherapy for stage I lung cancer. Amplification of TCR beta CDR3 from genomic DNA used two-round multiplex PCR. It was primers specific to each TRBV and TRBJ gene that first-round PCR used. TCRdb reprocessed the multiplex PCR reads with MiXCR, giving one entry per CDR3 protein. The sample includes approximately 51,000 distinct CDR3 sequences, less than 35% seen only once; the top ten take roughly 10%. This specimen consisted of PBMCs, obtained before or after stereotactic body radiation therapy (not recorded which). These receptors came from a donor aged 50 or older with non-small cell lung cancer.

At least ten counts were recorded for this clonotype. V and J are TRBV2 and TRBJ1-5, with D possibly being TRBD1 (5 bases). Trimming stripped 4 bases from V and 8 bases from J, with 6 bases between. The CDR3 is 11 residues long. From germline, CDR1 is SNHLY and CDR2 FYNNEI. The DNA for the CDR3 is TGTGCCAGCAGTGTAGGGGAGCCCCAGCATTTT. This sequence encodes CASSVGEPQHF.

This clonotype occurred once. Given a much more abundant clone one base away, this may be a read error. The chain joins TRBV9 to TRBJ2-6; the D is unclear. Between the trimmed V and J ends, which lost 1 base and 0 bases, there was a span of 5 bases. This CDR3 comprises 15 residues. Germline CDR1 SGDLS, CDR2 YYNGEE. This CDR3 reads CASSVIGSGANVLTF. CDR3 bases: TGTGCCAGCAGCGTAATAGGCTCTGGGGCCAACGTCCTGACTTTC.

With regard to this clonotype: This likely came from a read error, as a far larger clone is one base away. The chain joins TRBV6-2 or TRBV6-3 to TRBJ1-1, with TRBD1 matching 7 bases. From germline, CDR1 is MNHEY and CDR2 SVGEGT. V shed 5 bases and J 0 bases; nucleotides not matched to a gene: 3. This CDR3 is 14 amino acids long. CDR3 amino acids: CASSPGGLNTEAFF. The CDR3 nucleotides are TGTGCCAGCAGTCCAGGGGGGTTGAACACTGAAGCTTTCTTT.

This clonotype was detected ten times or more. This rearrangement joins TRBV20-1 to TRBJ2-1, with D perhaps matching TRBD2 (6 bases). Germline V gives CDR1 DFQATT, CDR2 SNEGSKA (reference sequence). CDR3 size: 16 residues. Trimming shortened V by 1 base and J by 4 bases, and 17 bases separated the two germline ends. Here the CDR3 reads CSARAKEGRTYNEQFF. For the CDR3, the DNA is TGCAGTGCTAGAGCCAAGGAGGGCCGAACTTACAATGAGCAGTTCTTC.

This clonotype was counted ten times or more. The chain combines TRBV20-1 with TRBJ1-5; D might be TRBD1 (5 bases). In germline, CDR1 is DFQATT, CDR2 SNEGSKA (reference sequence). Trimming removed 3 bases from V and 8 bases from J, with 14 bases in between. The CDR3 totals 13 residues. The CDR3 reads CSASGTYREPQHF. The CDR3 bases are TGCAGTGCTAGCGGGACCTACCGGGAGCCCCAGCATTTT.

A word on this clonotype: At one end the junction does not follow the germline gene, possibly because of a read error. The chain combines TRBV12-3 or TRBV12-4 with TRBJ2-1; perhaps TRBD2 as D (6 bases). The CDR3 has 15 residues. CDR3 DNA sequence: TGTGCCAGCAGTTTAGCTCTCGGCGGGGCTGATGAGCAGTCCTTC. This encodes CASSLALGGADEQSF.

This clonotype was recorded at least ten times. The CDR3 DNA sequence: TGTGCCAGTAGTATAGCCGGGACTGAAGCTTTCTTT. Encoded protein: CASSIAGTEAFF. V and J are TRBV19 and TRBJ1-1; D is uncertain. Germline V gene sequence: CDR1 LNHDA, CDR2 SQIVND (reference sequence). V lost 1 base to trimming and J lost 5 bases, with 5 bases between them. This CDR3 is 12 amino acids long.

This clonotype was counted ten times or more. The rearrangement links TRBV10-2 to TRBJ2-7; 7 bases map to TRBD1. The germline gives CDR1 WSHSY, CDR2 SAAADI. J lost 5 bases, V lost 4 bases, and 2 bases had no gene match. This CDR3 contains 12 residues. The CDR3 protein is CASSAQGDEQYF. The DNA of the CDR3 is TGCGCCAGCAGTGCGCAGGGGGACGAGCAGTACTTC.

J is TRBJ1-1 and V is TRBV5-6, with D possibly TRBD1 on 6 matching bases. Per germline, CDR1 SGHDT and CDR2 YYEEEE. V was trimmed by 6 bases and J by 5 bases, leaving 20 bases between them. This CDR3 has 15 amino acids. CDR3 in DNA: TGTGCCAGCATCCAAGACGGGGGGCAGGAAACTGAAGCTTTCTTT. Encoded protein: CASIQDGGQETEAFF.

In this sample, this clonotype turned up many times. This sequence joins TRBV9 and TRBJ1-2, with a possible D match to TRBD1 (6 bases). This CDR3 is built from 15 residues. V lost 6 bases to trimming and J lost 4 bases, with 19 bases between them. The V gene's germline CDR1 is SGDLS and CDR2 YYNGEE. CDR3 nucleotides: TGTGCCAGCAACCTAAGACGCGGGGGGGCCTATGGCTACACCTTC. As protein: CASNLRRGGAYGYTF.

This clonotype was recorded many times. This rearrangement joins TRBV5-1 to TRBJ2-1; 8 nucleotides align to TRBD2. The CDR3 runs to 15 residues. The V and J ends lost 1 base and 5 bases, in that order; junction bases with no gene match: 5. The germline V gene encodes CDR1 SGHRS and CDR2 YFSETQ. The CDR3 here is CASSLNSGDNNEQFF. The DNA of the CDR3 is TGCGCCAGCAGCTTGAATAGCGGGGATAACAATGAGCAGTTCTTC.

To note about this clonotype: A much larger clone is a single base away; this may be a read error. The V call is TRBV4-3, the J call TRBJ2-7; 10 positions match TRBD2. This CDR3 has 15 amino acids. CDR1 and CDR2 from the germline V gene are LGHNA and YSLEER. CDR3 in amino acids: CASIQVPTSGFEQYF. DNA for the CDR3: TGCGCCAGCATCCAAGTCCCGACTAGCGGGTTTGAGCAGTACTTC.

This chain links TRBV12-3 or TRBV12-4 with TRBJ2-3, with D uncertain. V was shortened by 3 bases and J by 0 bases, with 10 bases between the two germline ends. The CDR3 is made up of 15 amino acids. CDR3 residues: CASSFGHGSTDTQYF. CDR3 bases: TGTGCCAGCAGTTTTGGGCATGGTAGCACAGATACGCAGTATTTT.

This clonotype was detected many times. This rearrangement joins TRBV29-1 to TRBJ1-3; D is unresolved. Trimming pared 2 bases from V and 1 base from J, leaving 6 bases between. This CDR3 is built from 13 residues. The germline CDR1 and CDR2 sequences are SQVTM and ANQGSEA. The CDR3 sequence is CSVEPWSGNTIYF. The CDR3 DNA is TGCAGCGTTGAACCGTGGTCTGGAAACACCATATATTTT.

The chain couples TRBV15 to TRBJ2-7, with no clear D. The CDR3 loop spans 16 amino acids. The V gene's germline CDR1 is LNHNV and CDR2 YYDKDF (reference sequence). V dropped 1 base and J dropped 6 bases, with 19 bases sitting between them. This CDR3 is CATSRGVRDAGVEQYF. In DNA form, the CDR3 reads TGTGCCACCAGCAGAGGAGTCCGTGACGCTGGAGTCGAGCAGTACTTC.

Remarks on this clonotype: This is likely an artifact of a read error, given a far larger clone one base away. This chain uses TRBV7-8 with TRBJ1-2; 8 bases agree with TRBD1. Germline CDR1 and CDR2: SGHVS and FQNEAQ. This CDR3 has 15 amino acids. The CDR3: CDSSQQGGVPDGYTF. DNA of the CDR3: TGTGACAGCAGCCAACAGGGGGGGGTTCCGGATGGCTACACCTTC.

This clonotype was seen once. The rearrangement joins TRBV20-1 to TRBJ2-7; a possible D gene is TRBD2 (6 bases). This CDR3 spans 15 amino acids. Germline CDR1 DFQATT, CDR2 SNEGSKA (reference sequence). The germline V and J ends were trimmed by 2 bases and 2 bases, with 16 bases remaining between them. The CDR3 is CSARLRGKLAYEQYF. The CDR3, as DNA: TGCAGTGCTAGATTGCGCGGGAAACTGGCCTACGAGCAGTACTTC.

This clonotype has just a few counts. It may be a read error: a sequence one base away is much more abundant. The CDR3 DNA reads TGTGCCAGTAGACTAGCGTCCACCGGGGAGCTGTTTTTT. It yields the protein CASRLASTGELFF. The gene calls are TRBV5-6 and TRBJ2-2, with TRBD2 matching 8 bases. The CDR3 covers 13 residues. Germline V CDR1 and CDR2: SGHDT, YYEEEE. J lost 4 bases, V lost 8 bases, and 4 bases had no gene match.

By proportion, this clonotype is medium-sized. The chain recombines TRBV30 with TRBJ1-4; D not resolved. Trimming pared 5 bases from V and 1 base from J, leaving 8 bases between. CDR1 is GTSNPN and CDR2 is SVGIG in the germline V gene (reference sequence). This CDR3 is 13 amino acids long. The CDR3: CAWGNRTNEKLFF. CDR3 bases: TGTGCCTGGGGAAATCGAACTAATGAAAAACTGTTTTTT.

This clonotype turned up a few times. A much larger clone differs by one base, so this may be a read error. The chain uses TRBV29-1 and TRBJ2-2, with 9 nucleotides matching TRBD1. Per germline, CDR1 SQVTM and CDR2 ANQGSEA. CDR3 length equals 14 residues. The CDR3 DNA reads TGCAGCGTTATAACCACAGGGGGCACCGGGGATCTGTTTTTT. As protein: CSVITTGGTGDLFF.

With respect to this clonotype: No conserved phenylalanine or tryptophan ends this CDR3, so it is likely a read error. The chain joins TRBV5-1 to TRBJ1-1; no definite D call. The germline V gene has CDR1 SGHRS and CDR2 YFSETQ. The CDR3 contains 18 residues. Trimming removed 2 bases at V and 3 bases at J, with 23 bases between. The DNA of the CDR3 is TGCGCCAGCAGCTTTTGGGCGGTCAACTTAATAGCGGACACTGAAGCTTTCCTT. It codes for CASSFWAVNLIADTEAFL.